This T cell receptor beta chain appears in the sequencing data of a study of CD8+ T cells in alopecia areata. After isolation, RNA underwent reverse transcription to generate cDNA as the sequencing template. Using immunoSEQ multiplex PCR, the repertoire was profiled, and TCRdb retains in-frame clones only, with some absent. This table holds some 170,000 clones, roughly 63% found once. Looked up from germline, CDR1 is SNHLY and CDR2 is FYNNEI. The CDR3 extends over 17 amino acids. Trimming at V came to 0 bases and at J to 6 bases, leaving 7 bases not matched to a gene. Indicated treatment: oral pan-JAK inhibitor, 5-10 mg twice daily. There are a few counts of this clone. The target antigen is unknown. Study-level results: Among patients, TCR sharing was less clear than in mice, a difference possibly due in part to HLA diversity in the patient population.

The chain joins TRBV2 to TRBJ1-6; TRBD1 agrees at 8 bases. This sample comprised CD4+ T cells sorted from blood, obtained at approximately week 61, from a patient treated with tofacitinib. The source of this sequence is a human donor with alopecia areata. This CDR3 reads CASSEALQGARNSPLHF. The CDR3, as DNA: TGTGCCAGCAGTGAAGCGCTTCAGGGGGCTCGTAATTCACCCCTCCACTTT.